The clone carrying this TCR beta chain came up many times. Its antigen is undetermined. Healthy Caucasian individuals from Russia aged about 6 to 100 were enrolled as donors. Trimming took 4 bases from V and 3 from J, leaving 7 bases between them. The V gene's germline CDR1 is ENHRY and CDR2 SYGVKD. CDR3 size: 13 residues. This entry belongs to a study of blood T cells in healthy people across ages. Whole-study results and caveats: Measured against age, TCR beta diversity per million T cells decreased in a roughly linear manner. When one million T cells were used, diversity estimates were thought to be underestimates.

Next came a second PCR, run for about 7 to 12 cycles, which used a sample-barcoded 5' primer along with a J-beta primer mix. Sequencing of every sample gave 3 million or more CDR3-containing paired-end reads. Via MiXCR, TCRdb re-called the 5' RACE reads, giving one row per CDR3 protein. This sample carries 870,000 or so distinct CDR3 sequences, roughly 26% of them seen once, and the ten largest clones take 15% to 20%. The sequence derives from a woman aged 80 or older in good health. V and J are TRBV10-3 and TRBJ1-5; D is perhaps TRBD1 (6 bases). The specimen sequenced was blood. CDR3 in DNA: TGTGCCATCAGTGCAGGGGCCAATCAGCCCCAGCATTTT. Its translation is CAISAGANQPQHF.